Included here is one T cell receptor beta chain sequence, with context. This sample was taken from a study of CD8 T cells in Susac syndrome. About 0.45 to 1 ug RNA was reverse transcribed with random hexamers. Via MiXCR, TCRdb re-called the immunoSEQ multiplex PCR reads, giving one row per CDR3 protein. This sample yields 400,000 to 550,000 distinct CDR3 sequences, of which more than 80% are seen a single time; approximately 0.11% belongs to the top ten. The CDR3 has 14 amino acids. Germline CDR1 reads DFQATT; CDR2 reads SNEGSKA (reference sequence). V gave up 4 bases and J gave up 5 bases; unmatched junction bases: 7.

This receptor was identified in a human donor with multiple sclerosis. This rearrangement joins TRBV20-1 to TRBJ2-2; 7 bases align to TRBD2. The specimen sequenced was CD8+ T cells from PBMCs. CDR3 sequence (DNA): TGCAGTGCTACATCCCAGGGAGGGACCGGGGAGCTGTTTTTT. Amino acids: CSATSQGGTGELFF.